This TCR beta chain originates from a study of beta chain features in type 1 diabetes. cDNA synthesis used the whole RNA isolate, giving expressed TCRB sequences. The repertoire was sequenced with immunoSEQ multiplex PCR; TCRdb's copy has only in-frame clones and lacks some. Counted here are about 320,000 clones, around 13% occurring once; the ten biggest clones make up around 7%. The V end was cut by 5 bases, the J end by 5 bases, with 15 bases between. The CDR3 has 15 residues. Looked up from germline, CDR1 is SEHNR and CDR2 is FQNEAQ (reference sequence). Of note for this clone: The antigen remains unidentified.

Study-level points and caveats: Equally in patients and controls, PCR might preferentially amplify shorter templates. The naive, central memory and Treg TCRB repertoires of patients appeared to be more similar to one another than those of healthy donors. A pattern of fewer insertions and more deletions at VDJ junctions was seen in type 1 diabetes patients.

The J gene is TRBJ1-4, the V gene TRBV7-9, with D hard to call. The sample was central memory CD4+ T cells from blood. The sequence was collected from a man aged 25 to 45 in good health. CDR3 protein: CASSPSVRENEKLFF. CDR3 DNA sequence: TGTGCCAGCAGCCCCTCTGTGAGGGAGAATGAAAAACTGTTTTTT.